A selection of T cell receptor beta chains follows, all from one sample in a study of response to subunit inactivated influenza vaccine. TCRdb passed the RT-PCR reads through MiXCR, listing each CDR3 protein once. This repertoire shows a few hundred thousand distinct CDR3 sequences, 14% found once; its top ten account for 8.5% to 14%. The sequences come from PBMCs from blood, collected less than 13 days after vaccination. The receptors were gathered from a man aged 50 to 60 who received an inactivated influenza vaccine. CDR3s leave out the opening cysteine and the closing phenylalanine or tryptophan. Each record gives: CDR3 protein, clone size, V gene. Where a row states a size, it is once, few, many or the class of an expanded clone; other rows omit it.

CDR3aa: ATSDWQLTGELF; abundance: NA; v_gene: TRBV24-1
CDR3aa: ASSQEGPPLSGYPYEQY; abundance: NA; v_gene: TRBV4-3
CDR3aa: SVEDRLAGINEQF; abundance: many; v_gene: TRBV29-1
CDR3aa: ASSANSGTSETQY; abundance: NA; v_gene: TRBV7-3
CDR3aa: ASSQGGSYGYT; abundance: few; v_gene: TRBV3-1
CDR3aa: ASSFGAAGVLVGEQY; abundance: NA; v_gene: TRBV5-6
CDR3aa: ASSQGAFGKNIQY; abundance: NA; v_gene: TRBV19
CDR3aa: ASSLTGGGIYNEQF; abundance: few; v_gene: TRBV7-3
CDR3aa: ASGSGGGSYNEQF; abundance: many; v_gene: TRBV12-3/TRBV12-4
CDR3aa: ASSPASGVTQETQY; abundance: NA; v_gene: TRBV12-3/TRBV12-4
CDR3aa: AIRGHSGTDTQY; abundance: few; v_gene: TRBV10-3
CDR3aa: ASSLGQEVITGELF; abundance: few; v_gene: TRBV5-4
CDR3aa: ASSYITGGANEQF; abundance: few; v_gene: TRBV6-5
CDR3aa: ASNRAGNSPLH; abundance: few; v_gene: TRBV27
CDR3aa: ASSLGRDRASQY; abundance: few; v_gene: TRBV5-1
CDR3aa: ASTFGTPSYNEQF; abundance: few; v_gene: TRBV7-9
CDR3aa: SASKDQTQY; abundance: NA; v_gene: TRBV20-1
CDR3aa: ASRDSEGTQY; abundance: NA; v_gene: TRBV12-3/TRBV12-4
CDR3aa: SARRGPREETQC; abundance: NA; v_gene: TRBV20-1
CDR3aa: SVEVSGTGNQPQH; abundance: few; v_gene: TRBV29-1
CDR3aa: ASSSRLARNTGELF; abundance: many; v_gene: TRBV11-2
CDR3aa: ATSDSPGYNEQF; abundance: NA; v_gene: TRBV24-1
CDR3aa: ASSSVSGAVQY; abundance: few; v_gene: TRBV7-9
CDR3aa: ASSFFGASHSGANVLT; abundance: few; v_gene: TRBV12-3/TRBV12-4
CDR3aa: ASSIDSTQETQY; abundance: NA; v_gene: TRBV5-1